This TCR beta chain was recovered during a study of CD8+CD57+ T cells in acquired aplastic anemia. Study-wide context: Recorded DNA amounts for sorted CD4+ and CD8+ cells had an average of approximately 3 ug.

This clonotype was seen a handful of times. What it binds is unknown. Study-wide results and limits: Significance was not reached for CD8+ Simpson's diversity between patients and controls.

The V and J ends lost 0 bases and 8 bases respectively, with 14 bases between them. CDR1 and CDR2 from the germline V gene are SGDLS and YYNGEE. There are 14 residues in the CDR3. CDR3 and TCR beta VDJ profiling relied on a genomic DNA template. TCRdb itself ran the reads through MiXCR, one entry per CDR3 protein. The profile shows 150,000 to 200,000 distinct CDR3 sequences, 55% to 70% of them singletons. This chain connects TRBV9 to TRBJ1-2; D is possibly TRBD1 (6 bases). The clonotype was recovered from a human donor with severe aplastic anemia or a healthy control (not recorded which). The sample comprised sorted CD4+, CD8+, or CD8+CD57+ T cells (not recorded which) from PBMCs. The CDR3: CASSVDDRLPGYTF. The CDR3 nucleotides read TGTGCCAGCAGCGTAGACGACAGGTTACCAGGCTACACCTTC. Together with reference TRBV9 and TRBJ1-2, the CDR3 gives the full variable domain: DSGVTQTPKHLITATGQRVTLRCSPRSGDLSVYWYQQSLDQGLQFLIQYYNGEERAKGNILERFSAQQFPDLHSELNLSSLELGDSALYFCASSVDDRLPGYTFGSGTRLTVV.